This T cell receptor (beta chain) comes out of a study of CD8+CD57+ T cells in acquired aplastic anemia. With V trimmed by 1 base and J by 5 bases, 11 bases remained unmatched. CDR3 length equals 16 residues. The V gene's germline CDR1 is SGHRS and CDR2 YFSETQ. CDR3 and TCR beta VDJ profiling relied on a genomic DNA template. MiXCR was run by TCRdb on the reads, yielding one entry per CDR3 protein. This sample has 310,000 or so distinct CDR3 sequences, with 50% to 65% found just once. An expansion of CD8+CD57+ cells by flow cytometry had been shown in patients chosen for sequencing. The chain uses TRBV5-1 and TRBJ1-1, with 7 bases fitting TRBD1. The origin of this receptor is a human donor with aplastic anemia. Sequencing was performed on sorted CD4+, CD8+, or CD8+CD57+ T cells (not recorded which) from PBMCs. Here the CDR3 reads CASSLKQGTMVTEAFF. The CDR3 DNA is TGCGCCAGCAGCTTGAAACAGGGGACGATGGTTACTGAAGCTTTCTTT.